The rows below give T cell receptor beta chains drawn from one sample of a study of vaccination and CD4 T cells after COVID-19. One entry per CDR3 protein, called by TCRdb with MiXCR from the PCR reads. The sample shows roughly 25,000 distinct CDR3 sequences, around 70% of them seen only once. Antigen specificity for these receptors is unknown. The sequences come from CD4+ T cells from blood, cultured in vitro, collected after SARS-CoV-2 vaccination. Source of these receptors: a human donor who received a COVID-19 vaccine. The CDR3 runs from the conserved cysteine through the conserved F or W. A D gene is named only where the DNA matches it firmly. Clone size, where shown, is once, few, many, or a class for clones that have expanded.

d_call | j_call | v_call | clone_size | cdr3_aa | cdr3_nt
- | TRBJ1-6 | TRBV6-1 | few | CASSEAHYGGSMGPHF | TGTGCCAGCAGTGAAGCGCACTATGGAGGGTCTATGGGGCCCCACTTT
- | TRBJ1-5 | TRBV19 | few | CASPWGLGSNQPQHF | TGTGCCAGCCCCTGGGGTTTGGGGAGCAATCAGCCCCAGCATTTT
- | TRBJ1-2 | TRBV5-1 | once | CASSLVQGRGYGYTF | TGCGCCAGCAGCTTGGTACAGGGAAGGGGTTATGGCTACACCTTC
- | TRBJ2-5 | TRBV7-6 | - | CASSLDLRAQETQYF | TGTGCCAGCAGCTTAGATTTGCGGGCCCAAGAGACCCAGTACTTC
- | TRBJ2-5 | TRBV30 | - | CASAGVETQYF | TGTGCATCCGCAGGGGTGGAGACCCAGTACTTC
TRBD1 | TRBJ1-5 | TRBV24-1 | - | CATSDRDREVGQPQHF | TGTGCCACCAGTGACCGGGACAGGGAGGTCGGGCAGCCCCAGCATTTT
TRBD2 | TRBJ2-7 | TRBV2 | - | CASSEELAAPYEQYF | TGTGCCAGCAGTGAAGAACTAGCGGCGCCCTACGAGCAGTACTTC
TRBD2 | TRBJ2-3 | TRBV12-3/TRBV12-4 | once | CASRRTKLAGGTDTQYF | TGTGCCAGCAGAAGGACTAAACTAGCGGGGGGGACAGATACGCAGTATTTT
TRBD1 | TRBJ1-1 | TRBV19 | - | CASTRDRNTEAFF | TGTGCCAGTACCAGGGACAGGAACACTGAAGCTTTCTTT
TRBD1 | TRBJ1-1 | TRBV6-1 | few | CASSGDRQGRAFF | TGTGCCAGCAGTGGAGATCGACAGGGTCGAGCTTTCTTT
- | TRBJ2-5 | TRBV25-1 | - | CASSELNSQGETQYF | TGTGCCAGCAGTGAATTAAACAGCCAGGGGGAGACCCAGTACTTC
- | TRBJ2-2 | TRBV30 | few | CAWSVQGGELFF | TGTGCCTGGAGTGTACAAGGGGGGGAGCTGTTTTTT
- | TRBJ1-1 | TRBV6-2/TRBV6-3 | - | CASSNRDTTEAFF | TGTGCCAGCAGCAACAGGGATACGACTGAAGCTTTCTTT
- | TRBJ2-5 | TRBV5-4 | - | CASSIEGPKETQYF | TGTGCCAGCAGTATTGAGGGGCCTAAGGAGACCCAGTACTTC
- | TRBJ2-1 | TRBV20-1 | few | CSASLFRGPDVSSYNEQFF | TGCAGTGCTAGTCTTTTTAGGGGCCCCGACGTGAGCTCCTACAATGAGCAGTTCTTC
TRBD2 | TRBJ2-3 | TRBV11-3 | - | CASSPGTSGGGTQYF | TGTGCCAGCAGCCCAGGGACTAGCGGGGGTGGTACGCAGTATTTT
- | TRBJ2-3 | TRBV6-1 | - | CASSVAGDTQYF | TGTGCCAGCAGTGTGGCCGGAGATACGCAGTATTTT
- | TRBJ2-7 | TRBV27 | - | CASSPIPRETYERYF | TGTGCCAGCAGTCCAATCCCCCGGGAAACCTACGAGCGGTACTTC
- | TRBJ2-5 | TRBV15 | few | CATSRDTRQPIVETQYF | TGTGCCACCAGCAGAGATACTAGACAGCCTATTGTGGAGACCCAGTACTTC
- | TRBJ1-1 | TRBV19 | - | CASIDPTGTEAFF | TGTGCCAGTATCGACCCTACAGGGACTGAAGCTTTCTTT
- | TRBJ2-5 | TRBV10-1 | - | CASSDFGAQETQYF | TGCGCCAGCAGTGATTTCGGGGCCCAAGAGACCCAGTACTTC
- | TRBJ1-5 | TRBV2 | few | CASSGTNNQPQHF | TGTGCCAGCAGCGGGACAAACAATCAGCCCCAGCATTTT
- | TRBJ1-5 | TRBV7-8 | few | CASSPHFRTGSNQPQHF | TGTGCCAGCAGCCCTCATTTCCGGACGGGGTCGAATCAGCCCCAGCATTTT
TRBD2 | TRBJ2-3 | TRBV20-1 | - | CSARARTSGYTDTQYF | TGCAGTGCTAGAGCTCGGACTAGCGGATACACAGATACGCAGTATTTT
TRBD1 | TRBJ1-6 | TRBV7-3 | - | CASSLGPGGNSPLHF | TGTGCCAGCAGCTTAGGTCCAGGGGGAAACTCACCCCTCCACTTT
- | TRBJ1-4 | TRBV7-6 | - | CASSPSPGEDEKLFF | TGTGCCAGCAGCCCCTCTCCAGGGGAAGATGAAAAACTGTTTTTT